The text below deals with one T cell receptor beta chain. The data stem from a study of CD8 T cells in Susac syndrome. The germline V and J ends were trimmed by 3 bases and 6 bases, with 11 bases remaining between them. Germline CDR1 is GTSNPN and CDR2 is SVGIG (reference sequence). The CDR3 totals 13 residues. Random-hexamer reverse transcription was applied to roughly 0.5 to 1 ug RNA. Each CDR3 protein is one row after TCRdb ran MiXCR on the immunoSEQ multiplex PCR reads. Among a few hundred thousand distinct CDR3 sequences listed, around nine tenths were seen once. The rearrangement joins TRBV30 to TRBJ1-4; D is perhaps TRBD1 (5 bases). The sequenced sample was CD8+ T cells from PBMCs. The TCR sequence derives from a human donor with multiple sclerosis. CDR3 DNA sequence: TGTGCCTGGAGCCTGGGGGACTATGAAAAACTGTTTTTT. It specifies CAWSLGDYEKLFF.